This TCR beta chain was obtained from a study of cytomegalovirus exposure and HLA in healthy donors (TCRdb year 2017). About the study as a whole: According to a later analysis, the 120 or so validation repertoires were produced on the same platform as the 700 or so repertoires of the first cohort. High-throughput TCR immunosequencing, statistical association of individual TCRs with disease status, and machine learning were combined to predict cytomegalovirus infection status. Besides the first cohort of roughly 700 subjects, a separate validation cohort made up of some 110 different subjects was used. The study aimed to test whether cataloging public T cell receptors could reveal signatures of past pathogen exposure.

Preparation of the library involved the immunoSEQ multiplex PCR assay. The authors' pipeline ran thus. To diagnose cytomegalovirus status from the catalog of TCR beta chain sequences, a statistical classification framework was built. In its TCRdb copy, this immuneACCESS table keeps in-frame sequences only and misses some clones. Where compared with another copy, unresolved V genes explain less than half of these, and the others have no known cause. V and J calls and clone size are copied from that table; D and trimming were computed from the DNA. The sample contains about 270,000 clones, approximately 86% of them found a single time. The ten largest account for roughly 1% of the sample. Comments on this clone: The specificity of this receptor is unknown. No quality values exist for individual bases; no much larger clone is one base distant.

Results the study describes overall, beyond this receptor: In a later analysis, TCRs clustered in the first cohort were found to also tend to co-occur in the approximately 120 validation repertoires, with 90% to 95% of cluster scores above 0. The classifier was reported to diagnose cytomegalovirus status with high specificity and sensitivity in both the original cohort and the validation cohort. A later analysis lacked HLA typing for the validation cohort, so it scored co-occurrence in that cohort across all 130 or so repertoires. The authors suggested that the approach could potentially be extended to other disease states and immunological phenotypes. In the study, about 150 TCR beta chains were listed as associated with cytomegalovirus. Across donors, most TCR sequences were observed very rarely, whereas some public TCRs were present in many individuals. In vitro tests confirmed that a few of the cytomegalovirus-associated TCR beta chains recognize cytomegalovirus antigens.

V is cut by 2 bases and J by 3 bases, and the space between the germline ends is 14 bases. Including cysteine and phenylalanine, the CDR3 has 15 amino acids. Only CDR3 DNA is held: 45 bases, read in frame from base 1. For CDR1 and CDR2, the germline V gene lists SGHRS and YFSETQ. Separate from the approximately 690-subject first cohort, the validation cohort of 90 to 150 subjects was the group to which the donors belonged. The sequenced sample was PBMCs. This clonotype originated in a woman aged 18-29 years in good health and CMV-seronegative. Here the chain combines TRBV5-1 and TRBJ2-5; TRBD2 is a weak D gene call, 5 bases matching. The DNA is TGCGCCAGCAGCTTCGAACGGGGAAGAGAAGAGACCCAGTACTTC. Its amino acids are CASSFERGREETQYF. Beyond the CDR3, the reference TRBV5-1 and TRBJ2-5 genes provide the residues; the full variable domain reads: KAGVTQTPRYLIKTRGQQVTLSCSPISGHRSVSWYQQTPGQGLQFLFEYFSETQRNKGNFPGRFSGRQFSNSRSEMNVSTLELGDSALYLCASSFERGREETQYFGPGTRLLVL.